Listed here are 18 T cell receptor beta chains from one sample, sequenced in a study of beta chain features in type 1 diabetes. As every portion of the isolated RNA was reverse transcribed, the sequencing read expressed TCRB transcripts. Here immunoSEQ multiplex PCR was the method, and the copy in TCRdb shows in-frame clones only, minus some. This repertoire shows about 350,000 clones, around 20% found once; its top ten account for around 0.04%. The sample taken for sequencing was naive CD4+ T cells from blood. The source is a woman aged 18-29 years in good health.

There are a few counts of this clone. The rearrangement links TRBV7-9 to TRBJ2-6; tentative D call: TRBD2 (5 bases). CDR1 is SEHNR and CDR2 is FQNEAQ in the germline V gene (reference sequence). Trimming removed 1 base at V and 0 bases at J, with 10 bases between. This CDR3 contains 17 residues. This CDR3 is CASSLGGLISGANVLTF. For the CDR3, the DNA is TGTGCCAGCAGCTTAGGCGGACTGATCTCTGGGGCCAACGTCCTGACTTTC.

In this sample, this clone turned up a few times. This chain joins TRBV2 and TRBJ1-5; no definite D call. Per the germline V gene, CDR1 is SNHLY and CDR2 is FYNNEI. This CDR3 is built from 11 residues. V shed 4 bases and J shed 6 bases, with 4 bases lying between them. CDR3 protein: CASSAGQPQHF. CDR3 sequence (DNA): TGTGCCAGCAGTGCGGGTCAGCCCCAGCATTTT.

The V and J genes are TRBV29-1 and TRBJ2-3; 7 positions match TRBD1. The CDR3 covers 13 residues. Trimming removed 7 bases from V and 2 bases from J; junction bases left unmatched: 6. Germline V CDR1 and CDR2: SQVTM, ANQGSEA. DNA for the CDR3: TGCAGCGCGTTAGGGGGCCTCACAGATACGCAGTATTTT. This codes for CSALGGLTDTQYF.

This clone was counted only a few times. The rearrangement uses TRBV30 and TRBJ1-6; 7 positions match TRBD1. This CDR3 has 16 residues. With 2 bases clipped from V and 9 bases from J, the junction kept 13 bases outside the gene matches. Germline assignment: CDR1 GTSNPN and CDR2 SVGIG (reference sequence). The CDR3 here is CAWSSPTGFGGSPLHF. The CDR3, as DNA: TGTGCCTGGAGTTCCCCGACAGGGTTTGGAGGTTCACCCCTCCACTTT.

This rearrangement joins TRBV11-3 to TRBJ1-2, with D hard to call. The CDR3 totals 12 residues. Germline V lookup: CDR1 SGHNT, CDR2 YENEEA. V gave up 4 bases and J gave up 8 bases, with 11 bases separating them. The CDR3 spells CASSSERSGYTF. DNA of the CDR3: TGTGCCAGCAGCTCTGAGAGGTCGGGCTACACCTTC.

The table lists this clone with a few counts. The CDR3 nucleotides are TGTGCCAGCTCACCCGCCTACGAGCAGTACTTC. The encoded protein is CASSPAYEQYF. V and J are TRBV18 and TRBJ2-7; D gene unclear. This CDR3 is built from 11 residues. Germline V gene lookup returns CDR1 KGHSH and CDR2 LQKENI. Trimming took 3 bases from V and 2 from J, leaving 2 bases between them.

V is TRBV18 and J is TRBJ1-2, with TRBD1 identical over 9 bases. CDR1 is KGHSH and CDR2 is LQKENI in the germline V gene. V shed 5 bases, J shed 6 bases, and the junction held 7 bases outside the gene matches. This CDR3 comprises 14 residues. CDR3 protein: CASSTQGASDGYTF. As DNA, the CDR3 is TGTGCCAGCTCAACACAGGGGGCGAGTGATGGCTACACCTTC.

The J gene is TRBJ2-1, the V gene TRBV13; TRBD2 might be the D (5 bases). The CDR3 is 16 residues long. V gave up 0 bases and J gave up 4 bases, with 13 bases separating them. Germline lookup yields CDR1 PRHDT and CDR2 FYEKMQ (reference sequence). The CDR3 sequence: CASSLGPSRDYNEQFF. The CDR3 nucleotides are TGTGCCAGCAGCTTAGGGCCTAGCCGGGATTACAATGAGCAGTTCTTC.

This clone was counted only a few times. The same CDR3 is also encoded by other DNA sequences in this sample. The chain joins TRBV9 to TRBJ2-6; TRBD2 might be the D (5 bases). This CDR3 comprises 15 residues. The germline V gene encodes CDR1 SGDLS and CDR2 YYNGEE. Between the trimmed V and J ends, which lost 0 bases and 2 bases, there was a span of 6 bases. The CDR3 bases are TGTGCCAGCAGCGTAGAGGGAGCTGGGGCCAACGTCCTGACTTTC. Its protein is CASSVEGAGANVLTF.

The sample holds a few counts of this clone. The chain is built from TRBV2 and TRBJ1-4; D gene uncertain. CDR1 is SNHLY and CDR2 is FYNNEI in the germline V gene. This CDR3 has 12 amino acids. V was cut by 8 bases and J by 11 bases, with 15 bases left in between. DNA of the CDR3: TGTGCCAGCGAAACCTCACGGGAGAAACTGTTTTTT. Translation: CASETSREKLFF.

The genes are TRBV5-1 and TRBJ2-6; a weak D match, TRBD1 (5 bases). The CDR3 length is 15 residues. V gave up 3 bases and J gave up 0 bases, with 7 bases separating them. In germline, CDR1 is SGHRS, CDR2 YFSETQ. DNA for the CDR3: TGCGCCAGCAGCTGGGGCATCTCTGGGGCCAACGTCCTGACTTTC. Encoded protein: CASSWGISGANVLTF.

This clone was detected only a few times. The CDR3 bases are TGTGCCAGCAGCACGGGACAGGCTAACTCCTACGAGCAGTACTTC. This encodes CASSTGQANSYEQYF. This chain links TRBV5-4 with TRBJ2-7; 8 nucleotides line up with TRBD1. After removal of 4 bases from V and 0 bases from J, the junction contained 6 bases not matched to a gene. Germline assignment: CDR1 SGHNT and CDR2 YYREEE (reference sequence). The CDR3 extends over 15 amino acids.

A few counts support this clone. V gene TRBV5-1 combines with J gene TRBJ2-7; D gene uncertain. CDR3 length: 12 residues. With 0 bases removed from V and 5 bases from J, the gap between germline ends came to 6 bases. The V gene's germline CDR1 is SGHRS and CDR2 YFSETQ. The CDR3 loop is CASSLGKHEQYF. The CDR3 coding sequence is TGCGCCAGCAGCTTGGGTAAGCACGAGCAGTACTTC.

This clone was observed a few times. The J gene is TRBJ2-2, the V gene TRBV7-3; the match to TRBD2 covers 16 bases. The CDR3 length is 17 residues. Unmatched junction bases numbered 2, after V lost 4 bases and J lost 3 bases. The germline V gene encodes CDR1 SGHTA and CDR2 FQGTGA. The CDR3 protein is CASSSGLAGGYTGELFF. The CDR3 region has the DNA TGTGCCAGCAGCTCGGGACTAGCGGGGGGGTACACCGGGGAGCTGTTTTTT.

There are a few counts of this clone. The CDR3 loop reads CASLSEGGTEAFF. CDR3 in DNA: TGTGCCTCCCTATCCGAAGGGGGCACTGAAGCTTTCTTT. The chain links TRBV30 to TRBJ1-1; D perhaps matches TRBD1 (6 bases). The germline V gene encodes CDR1 GTSNPN and CDR2 SVGIG (reference sequence). Trimming removed 7 bases from V and 4 bases from J, with 16 bases in between. The CDR3 loop spans 13 amino acids.

V is TRBV6-6 and J is TRBJ1-2; weak D call: TRBD1 (5 bases). V was pared by 0 bases and J by 7 bases, with 9 bases between. This CDR3 comprises 13 residues. The germline CDR1 and CDR2 sequences are MNHNY and SVGAGI (reference sequence). In nucleotides, the CDR3 is TGTGCCAGCAGTTACTCGGCAGGGTCTGGCTACACCTTC. Its translation is CASSYSAGSGYTF.

The chain has TRBV30 and TRBJ2-2; 7 bases fit TRBD1. V dropped 3 bases and J dropped 6; count of bases not matched to a gene: 4. The CDR3 extends over 13 amino acids. Germline values: CDR1 GTSNPN, CDR2 SVGIG (reference sequence). The CDR3 nucleotides read TGTGCCTGGAGCAAGGGGGCCCCCGGGGAGCTGTTTTTT. As protein: CAWSKGAPGELFF.

Only a few counts were recorded for this clone. J is TRBJ1-5 and V is TRBV30, with D possibly TRBD1 on 5 matching bases. The CDR3 sequence is 13 residues long. Germline values: CDR1 GTSNPN, CDR2 SVGIG (reference sequence). Trimming left V 1 base short and J 4 bases short, with 8 bases between. The CDR3, as DNA: TGTGCCTGGAGTGCCCAGGGTAATCAGCCCCAGCATTTT. This gives the protein CAWSAQGNQPQHF.